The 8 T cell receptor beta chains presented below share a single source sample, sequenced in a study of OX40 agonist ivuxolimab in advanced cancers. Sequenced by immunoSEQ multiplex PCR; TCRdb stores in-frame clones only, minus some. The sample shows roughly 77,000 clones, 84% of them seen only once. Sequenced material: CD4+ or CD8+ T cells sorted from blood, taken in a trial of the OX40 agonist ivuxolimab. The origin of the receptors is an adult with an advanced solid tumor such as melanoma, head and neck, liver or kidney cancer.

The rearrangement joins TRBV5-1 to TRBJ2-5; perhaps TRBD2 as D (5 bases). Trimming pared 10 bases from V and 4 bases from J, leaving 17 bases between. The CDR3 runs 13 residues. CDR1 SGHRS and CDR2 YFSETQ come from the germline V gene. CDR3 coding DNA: TGCGCCCCCGCGGTCCGGAGGCCAGAGACCCAGTACTTC. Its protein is CAPAVRRPETQYF.

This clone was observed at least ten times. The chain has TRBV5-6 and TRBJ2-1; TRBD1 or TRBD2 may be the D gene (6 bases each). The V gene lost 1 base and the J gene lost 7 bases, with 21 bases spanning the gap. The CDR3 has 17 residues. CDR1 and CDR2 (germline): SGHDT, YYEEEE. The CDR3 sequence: CASSLSSAQWGANEQFF. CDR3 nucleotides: TGTGCCAGCAGCTTGTCCAGCGCCCAGTGGGGGGCGAATGAGCAGTTCTTC.

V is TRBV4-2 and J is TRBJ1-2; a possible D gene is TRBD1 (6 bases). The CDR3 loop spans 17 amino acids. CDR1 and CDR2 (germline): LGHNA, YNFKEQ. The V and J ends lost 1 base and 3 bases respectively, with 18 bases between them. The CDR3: CASSQVLYGAGDYGYTF. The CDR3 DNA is TGTGCCAGCAGCCAAGTTTTATATGGGGCAGGGGACTATGGCTACACCTTC.

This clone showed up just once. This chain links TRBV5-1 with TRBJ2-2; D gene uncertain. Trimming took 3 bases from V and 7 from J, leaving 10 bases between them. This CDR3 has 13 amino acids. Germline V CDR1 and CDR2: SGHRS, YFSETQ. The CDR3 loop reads CASSSLPGGELFF. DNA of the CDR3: TGCGCCAGCAGCTCCCTCCCGGGCGGGGAGCTGTTTTTT.

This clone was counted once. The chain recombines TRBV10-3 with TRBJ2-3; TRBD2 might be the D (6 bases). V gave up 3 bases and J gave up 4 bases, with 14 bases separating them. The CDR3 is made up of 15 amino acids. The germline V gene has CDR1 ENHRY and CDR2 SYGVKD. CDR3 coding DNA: TGTGCCATCAGTGATAGCGGTTTAGGGGCAGATACGCAGTATTTT. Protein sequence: CAISDSGLGADTQYF.

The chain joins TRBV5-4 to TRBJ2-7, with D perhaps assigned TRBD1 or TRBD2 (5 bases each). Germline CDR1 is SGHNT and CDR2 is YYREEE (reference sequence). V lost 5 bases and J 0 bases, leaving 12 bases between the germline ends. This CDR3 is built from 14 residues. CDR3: CASRPTGTSYEQYF. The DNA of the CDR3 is TGTGCCAGCAGACCTACCGGGACCTCCTACGAGCAGTACTTC.

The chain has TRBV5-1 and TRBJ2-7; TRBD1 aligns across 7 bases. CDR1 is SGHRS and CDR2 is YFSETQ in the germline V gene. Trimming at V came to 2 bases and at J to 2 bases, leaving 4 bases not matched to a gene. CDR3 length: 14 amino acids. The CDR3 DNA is TGCGCCAGCAGCTTCAACAGGGGCGCCTACGAGCAGTACTTC. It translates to CASSFNRGAYEQYF.

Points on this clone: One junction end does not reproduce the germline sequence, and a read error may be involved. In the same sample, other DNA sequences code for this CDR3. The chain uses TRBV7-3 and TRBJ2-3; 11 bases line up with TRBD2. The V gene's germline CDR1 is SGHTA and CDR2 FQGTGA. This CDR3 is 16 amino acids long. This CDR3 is CASSQTSGSGTDTQYF. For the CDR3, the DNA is TGTGCCAGCAGCCAAACTAGCGGGAGTGGCACGGATACGCAGTATTTT. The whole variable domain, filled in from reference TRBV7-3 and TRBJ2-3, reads GAGVSQTPSNKVTEKGKYVELRCDPISGHTALYWYRQSLGQGPEFLIYFQGTGAADDSGLPNDRFFAVRPEGSVSTLKIQRTERGDSAVYLCASSQTSGSGTDTQYFGPGTRLTVL.